Listed below are T cell receptor beta chains from one sample, sequenced in a study of CD8 T cells in ankylosing spondylitis. TCRdb processed the 5' RACE reads anew with MiXCR; each CDR3 protein has one entry. The table has just under 550,000 distinct CDR3 sequences, about 12% seen once. The sequenced material came from blood, either unsorted or a sorted T cell fraction (not recorded which). The receptor set was obtained from a male donor with ankylosing spondylitis. Both conserved end residues are part of each CDR3. D genes are given only for firm matches. Clone size is given for some rows only: seen once, a few or many times, or a class if the clone is expanded.

clone size: few
D gene: .
CDR3 length: 11
V gene: TRBV20-1
J gene: TRBJ2-1
CDR3 protein: CSASGDYEQFF
CDR3 DNA: TGCAGTGCTAGCGGTGACTATGAGCAGTTCTTC

clone size: many
D gene: TRBD2
CDR3 length: 15
V gene: TRBV20-1
J gene: TRBJ2-1
CDR3 protein: CSARDPLAGDNEQFF
CDR3 DNA: TGCAGTGCTAGAGATCCCCTAGCGGGAGACAATGAGCAGTTCTTC

clone size: .
D gene: .
CDR3 length: 14
V gene: TRBV20-1
J gene: TRBJ2-2
CDR3 protein: CSASWGQGTGELFF
CDR3 DNA: TGCAGTGCTAGCTGGGGCCAAGGGACCGGGGAGCTGTTTTTT

clone size: .
D gene: .
CDR3 length: 14
V gene: TRBV20-1
J gene: TRBJ1-1
CDR3 protein: CSASSRAGFTEAFF
CDR3 DNA: TGCAGTGCTAGTAGCCGGGCTGGGTTCACTGAAGCTTTCTTT

clone size: few
D gene: .
CDR3 length: 18
V gene: TRBV21-1
J gene: TRBJ2-6
CDR3 protein: CASSLPQGVYSGANVLTF
CDR3 DNA: TGTGCCAGCAGTCTTCCGCAGGGAGTATACTCTGGGGCCAACGTCCTGACTTTC

clone size: .
D gene: .
CDR3 length: 13
V gene: TRBV4-1
J gene: TRBJ2-7
CDR3 protein: CATSKRAESEQYF
CDR3 DNA: TGCGCCACCTCAAAACGGGCAGAAAGCGAGCAGTACTTC

clone size: .
D gene: TRBD2
CDR3 length: 16
V gene: TRBV15
J gene: TRBJ2-5
CDR3 protein: CATSTGLAGGEETQYF
CDR3 DNA: TGTGCCACCAGCACAGGACTAGCGGGAGGAGAAGAGACCCAGTACTTC

clone size: many
D gene: TRBD1
CDR3 length: 14
V gene: TRBV5-1
J gene: TRBJ2-3
CDR3 protein: CASSGQGSTDTQYF
CDR3 DNA: TGCGCCAGCAGTGGACAGGGTAGCACAGATACGCAGTATTTT

clone size: .
D gene: TRBD1
CDR3 length: 15
V gene: TRBV7-9
J gene: TRBJ2-3
CDR3 protein: CASSSGQGAADTQYF
CDR3 DNA: TGTGCCAGCAGCTCGGGACAGGGGGCAGCAGATACGCAGTATTTT

clone size: .
D gene: TRBD1
CDR3 length: 12
V gene: TRBV7-9
J gene: TRBJ1-2
CDR3 protein: CATEEGGKGYTF
CDR3 DNA: TGTGCCACCGAAGAAGGGGGCAAAGGCTACACCTTC

clone size: .
D gene: TRBD2
CDR3 length: 15
V gene: TRBV7-8
J gene: TRBJ2-2
CDR3 protein: CASSLRAGDGGELFF
CDR3 DNA: TGTGCCAGCAGCTTACGGGCGGGAGATGGCGGGGAGCTGTTTTTT

clone size: few
D gene: .
CDR3 length: 12
V gene: TRBV20-1
J gene: TRBJ2-3
CDR3 protein: CSAGKPTDTQYF
CDR3 DNA: TGCAGTGCTGGAAAGCCCACAGATACGCAGTATTTT

clone size: few
D gene: TRBD1
CDR3 length: 14
V gene: TRBV27
J gene: TRBJ2-3
CDR3 protein: CASSLPDREHTQYF
CDR3 DNA: TGTGCCAGCAGTTTGCCCGACAGGGAACATACGCAGTATTTT

clone size: few
D gene: .
CDR3 length: 14
V gene: TRBV2
J gene: TRBJ2-1
CDR3 protein: CASSAANGANEQFF
CDR3 DNA: TGTGCCAGCAGCGCGGCCAACGGGGCCAATGAGCAGTTCTTC

clone size: .
D gene: TRBD1
CDR3 length: 17
V gene: TRBV9
J gene: TRBJ1-5
CDR3 protein: CASSTGTGAYSNQPQHF
CDR3 DNA: TGTGCCAGCAGCACCGGGACAGGGGCCTATAGCAATCAGCCCCAGCATTTT

clone size: few
D gene: TRBD1
CDR3 length: 15
V gene: TRBV5-1
J gene: TRBJ2-5
CDR3 protein: CASSLEPGGQETQYF
CDR3 DNA: TGCGCCAGCAGCTTAGAGCCAGGGGGCCAAGAGACCCAGTACTTC

clone size: .
D gene: .
CDR3 length: 13
V gene: TRBV5-1
J gene: TRBJ2-3
CDR3 protein: CASSDPWSDTQYF
CDR3 DNA: TGCGCCAGCAGCGACCCCTGGTCAGATACGCAGTATTTT

clone size: .
D gene: TRBD1
CDR3 length: 15
V gene: TRBV5-1
J gene: TRBJ1-1
CDR3 protein: CASSFRTGFNTEAFF
CDR3 DNA: TGCGCCAGCAGCTTCCGGACAGGGTTTAACACTGAAGCTTTCTTT

clone size: many
D gene: .
CDR3 length: 13
V gene: TRBV12-3/TRBV12-4
J gene: TRBJ1-1
CDR3 protein: CASSRKGYTEAFF
CDR3 DNA: TGTGCCAGCAGTCGTAAGGGTTACACTGAAGCTTTCTTT

clone size: .
D gene: .
CDR3 length: 12
V gene: TRBV12-5
J gene: TRBJ2-1
CDR3 protein: CASGLVGNEQFF
CDR3 DNA: TGTGCTAGTGGTCTTGTAGGGAATGAGCAGTTCTTC

clone size: .
D gene: .
CDR3 length: 14
V gene: TRBV2
J gene: TRBJ2-1
CDR3 protein: CASSEAGGNYEQFF
CDR3 DNA: TGTGCCAGCAGTGAAGCGGGAGGTAACTATGAGCAGTTCTTC

clone size: few
D gene: TRBD1
CDR3 length: 16
V gene: TRBV5-6
J gene: TRBJ2-3
CDR3 protein: CASSLALDRESDTQYF
CDR3 DNA: TGTGCCAGCAGCTTGGCCTTGGACAGGGAATCAGATACGCAGTATTTT

clone size: few
D gene: .
CDR3 length: 15
V gene: TRBV5-1
J gene: TRBJ1-5
CDR3 protein: CASRRDGHSNQPQHF
CDR3 DNA: TGCGCCAGCAGGAGGGACGGCCATAGCAATCAGCCCCAGCATTTT

clone size: many
D gene: TRBD1
CDR3 length: 17
V gene: TRBV6-5
J gene: TRBJ1-1
CDR3 protein: CASSSRGTGVRNTEAFF
CDR3 DNA: TGTGCCAGCAGTTCTAGGGGGACAGGGGTGAGGAACACTGAAGCTTTCTTT

clone size: few
D gene: TRBD1
CDR3 length: 15
V gene: TRBV10-3
J gene: TRBJ1-2
CDR3 protein: CAINGQGDSNYGYTF
CDR3 DNA: TGTGCCATCAACGGACAGGGGGATTCAAACTATGGCTACACCTTC